The T cell receptor (beta chain) described here comes from a study of cytomegalovirus exposure and HLA in healthy donors. Primers for the PCR totalled 60 Vbeta and 13 Jbeta. The assay was immunoSEQ multiplex PCR, and TCRdb's table has in-frame clones only and misses some. The sample yields about 160,000 clones, approximately 79% seen once. Between the trimmed V and J ends, which lost 5 bases and 3 bases, there was a span of 13 bases. The CDR3 has 15 residues. Germline V lookup: CDR1 SGHTA, CDR2 FQGTGA. On this clone itself: What it binds is unknown.

General study results and limits: In vitro checks showed that a few CMV-associated chains really do target CMV antigens. Cytomegalovirus-associated TCR beta chains were listed, numbering approximately 150.

The sequenced sample was PBMCs. V and J are TRBV7-3 and TRBJ2-2; D might be TRBD1 (6 bases). The receptor was isolated from a man aged 40-50 years in good health and CMV-seropositive. CDR3 residues: CASSPTGLDTGELFF. CDR3 nucleotide sequence: TGTGCCAGCAGCCCTACAGGGCTTGACACCGGGGAGCTGTTTTTT.